This T cell receptor (beta chain) was recovered during a study of response to subunit inactivated influenza vaccine. TCRdb recomputed calls from the RT-PCR reads with MiXCR, one row per CDR3 protein. This sample carries 450,000 to 700,000 distinct CDR3 sequences, around 13% of them seen once, and the ten largest clones take 11%. Germline V lookup: CDR1 SGHTA, CDR2 FQGNSA. Trimming cost V 4 bases and J 5 bases; bases outside gene matches: 4. This CDR3 is built from 13 residues. This TCR was sampled from a man aged 50 to 59 who received an inactivated influenza vaccine. The material was PBMCs from blood, obtained 11 to 12 days after vaccination. This chain links TRBV7-2 with TRBJ2-5; TRBD2 matches 7 bases. This CDR3 is CASSSGGVETQYF. The CDR3 DNA follows: TGTGCCAGCAGCTCTGGGGGGGTGGAGACCCAGTACTTC.